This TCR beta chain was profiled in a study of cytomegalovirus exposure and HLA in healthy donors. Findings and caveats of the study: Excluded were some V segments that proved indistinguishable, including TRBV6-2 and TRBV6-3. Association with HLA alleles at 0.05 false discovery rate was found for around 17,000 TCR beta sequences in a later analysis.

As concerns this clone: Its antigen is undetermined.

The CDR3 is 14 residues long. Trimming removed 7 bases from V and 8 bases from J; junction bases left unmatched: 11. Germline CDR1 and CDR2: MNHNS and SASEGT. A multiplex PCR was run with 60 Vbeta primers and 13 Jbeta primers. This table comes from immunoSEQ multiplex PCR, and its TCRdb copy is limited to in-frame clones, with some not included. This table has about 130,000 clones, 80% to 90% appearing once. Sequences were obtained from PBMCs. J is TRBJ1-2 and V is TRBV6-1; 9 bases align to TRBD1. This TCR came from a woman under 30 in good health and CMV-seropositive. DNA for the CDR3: TGTGCCAGCATTTGGGAAAGGACAGGGGAAGGCTACACCTTC. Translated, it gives CASIWERTGEGYTF.